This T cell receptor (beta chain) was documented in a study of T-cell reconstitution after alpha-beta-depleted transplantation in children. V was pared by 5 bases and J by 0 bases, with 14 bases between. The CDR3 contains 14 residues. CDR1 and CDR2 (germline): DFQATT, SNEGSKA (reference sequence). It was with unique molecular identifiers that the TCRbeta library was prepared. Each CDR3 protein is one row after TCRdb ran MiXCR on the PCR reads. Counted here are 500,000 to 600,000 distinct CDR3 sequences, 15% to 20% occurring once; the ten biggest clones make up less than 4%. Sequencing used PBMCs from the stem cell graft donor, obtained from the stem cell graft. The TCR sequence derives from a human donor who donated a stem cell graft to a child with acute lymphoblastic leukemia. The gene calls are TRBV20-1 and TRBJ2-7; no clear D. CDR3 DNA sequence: TGCAGTGCTGAAGACGTCCGGAGCTCCTACGAGCAGTACTTC. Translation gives CSAEDVRSSYEQYF.